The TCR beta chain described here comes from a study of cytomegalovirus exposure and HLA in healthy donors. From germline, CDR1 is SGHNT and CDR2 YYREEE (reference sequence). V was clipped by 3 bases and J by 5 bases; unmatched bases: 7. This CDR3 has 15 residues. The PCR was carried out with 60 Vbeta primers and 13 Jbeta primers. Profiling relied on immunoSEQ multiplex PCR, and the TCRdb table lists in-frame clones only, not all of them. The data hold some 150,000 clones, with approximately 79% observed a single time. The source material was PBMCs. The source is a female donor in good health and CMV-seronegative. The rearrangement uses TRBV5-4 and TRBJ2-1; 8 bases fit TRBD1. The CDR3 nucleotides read TGTGCCAGCAGCTCCCTGACAGGGGCGAACAATGAGCAGTTCTTC. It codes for CASSSLTGANNEQFF.